The present T cell receptor beta chain was sequenced within a study of STAT3 mutations in large granular lymphocyte leukemia. For the study at large: Canonical activating STAT3 mutations were detected in roughly half of the longitudinally sequenced T-LGLL patients. Study-wide results and caveats: TCR clonotype switching after therapy occurred in about 30% of the 18 patients. Some patients had dominant TCR clones larger than their STAT3 mutant burden. Every T-LGLL patient had at least one immunodominant TCRbeta clonotype. Variable sampling intervals and differing treatment regimens complicated linking therapy response to TCR clonal burden changes.

J lost 4 bases, V lost 5 bases, and 7 bases had no gene match. The CDR3 is made up of 14 amino acids. Germline V gene data show CDR1 as MNHEY and CDR2 as SMNVEV (reference sequence). This clone was found once. The antigen remains unidentified. The protocol was immunoSEQ multiplex PCR, while the TCRdb copy is restricted to in-frame clones and leaves out a portion. The table lists approximately 42,000 clones, roughly 81% of them singletons. The sequenced sample was PBMCs. The chain is built from TRBV27 and TRBJ1-2; 7 bases agree with TRBD1. The TCR was taken from a human donor with T large granular lymphocyte leukemia. Some clones in this sample may be carry-over from other donors' samples. The CDR3: CASSHRDRSYGYTF. DNA for the CDR3: TGTGCCAGCAGTCACCGGGACAGATCCTATGGCTACACCTTC.